The 9 T cell receptor beta chains below were found in one sample sequenced in a study of CD8 T cells in ankylosing spondylitis. In TCRdb, the 5' RACE reads were re-called with MiXCR into one record per CDR3 protein. The sample records about 130,000 distinct CDR3 sequences, about 6.7% being singletons. Sequencing was carried out using blood, either unsorted or a sorted T cell fraction (not recorded which). The receptors originated from a female donor with ankylosing spondylitis or in good health (not recorded which).

The sample holds many counts of this clonotype. The chain is built from TRBV6-2 or TRBV6-3 and TRBJ1-2; D ambiguous. V was trimmed by 5 bases and J by 3 bases, leaving 13 bases between them. The CDR3 contains 14 residues. CDR1 is MNHEY and CDR2 is SVGEGT in the germline V gene. CDR3 residues: CASSTLTDDYGYTF. The CDR3 nucleotides read TGTGCCAGCAGTACGTTGACTGACGACTATGGCTACACCTTC.

Many counts were recorded for this clonotype. The genes are TRBV25-1 and TRBJ1-3, with D maybe TRBD1 (5 bases). Germline V gene sequence: CDR1 MGHDK, CDR2 SYGVNS. V shed 3 bases and J shed 2 bases, with 8 bases lying between them. The CDR3 totals 14 residues. The CDR3 here is CASSELGAGNTIYF. The CDR3 DNA is TGTGCCAGCAGTGAGTTAGGGGCTGGAAACACCATATATTTT.

This clonotype was detected ten times or more. The V call is TRBV6-1, the J call TRBJ2-3; no reliable D call. This CDR3 region has 17 residues. V was cut by 8 bases and J by 0 bases, with 21 bases left in between. Germline loops: CDR1 MNHNS, CDR2 SASEGT. For the CDR3, the DNA is TGTGCCAGCTCACGCCAACACGATTCGTCTAGCACAGATACGCAGTATTTT. Protein: CASSRQHDSSSTDTQYF.

The sample holds many counts of this clonotype. The V call is TRBV4-1, the J call TRBJ1-5, with 7 bases that match TRBD1. The V segment lost 5 bases and the J segment 4 bases; nucleotides outside the gene matches: 8. CDR3 size: 15 residues. Germline CDR1 reads MGHRA; CDR2 reads YSYEKL. CDR3 bases: TGCGCCAGCAGCTCCCCGGGACAGCCAAATCAGCCCCAGCATTTT. This gives the protein CASSSPGQPNQPQHF.

This clonotype showed up many times. V gene TRBV28 combines with J gene TRBJ1-2; perhaps TRBD1 as D (6 bases). The germline CDR1 and CDR2 sequences are MDHEN and SYDVKM. Trimming cost V 7 bases and J 8 bases, with 14 bases left between them. CDR3 length equals 12 residues. The CDR3 nucleotides read TGTGCCAGCATCAGGGGATTAGGAGGCTACACCTTC. Protein product: CASIRGLGGYTF.

The CDR3, as DNA: TGTGCCAGCAGTCGCCTGGACGGCTACGAGCAGTACTTC. It codes for CASSRLDGYEQYF. The chain uses TRBV5-6 and TRBJ2-7; no firm D call. V dropped 5 bases and J dropped 3 bases, with 12 bases sitting between them. The CDR3 runs to 13 residues. Germline assignment: CDR1 SGHDT and CDR2 YYEEEE.

V usage is TRBV5-1 and J usage is TRBJ2-7, with D tentatively TRBD1 (8 bases). CDR1 and CDR2 from the germline V gene are SGHRS and YFSETQ. The CDR3 has 14 residues. V lost 5 bases to trimming and J lost 4 bases, with 16 bases between them. The CDR3 is CASSGQGGRYEQYF. Written as DNA, the CDR3 is TGCGCCAGCAGTGGACAGGGAGGGAGATACGAGCAGTACTTC.

This clonotype was counted ten times or more. The CDR3 spells CASRGRTTYEQYF. CDR3 sequence (DNA): TGTGCCAGCAGGGGCCGAACCACCTACGAGCAGTACTTC. The chain uses TRBV5-8 and TRBJ2-7; D not resolved. CDR1 is SGHTS and CDR2 is YDEGEE in the germline V gene. This CDR3 is built from 13 residues. Trimming stripped 5 bases from V and 2 bases from J, with 11 bases between.

The chain combines TRBV20-1 with TRBJ2-5; D may be TRBD1 (5 bases). With 3 bases removed from V and 3 bases from J, the gap between germline ends came to 8 bases. The CDR3 covers 12 residues. Germline lookup yields CDR1 DFQATT and CDR2 SNEGSKA (reference sequence). CDR3 protein: CSASLGEETQYF. The CDR3 DNA reads TGCAGTGCTAGCTTAGGGGAAGAGACCCAGTACTTC.